This TCR beta chain was profiled in a study of blood T cell repertoires in COVID-19. Study-wide context: The analysed material was cDNA or gDNA that came from T cells, B-cell-depleted T cells, or PBMCs.

Residents of about two dozen US areas, aged about 18 to 89 years, made up the participants. After removal of 6 bases from V and 7 bases from J, the junction contained 6 bases not matched to a gene. CDR3 length equals 13 residues. Germline CDR1 and CDR2: LNHDA and SQIVND (reference sequence). In the source study's methods: Estimated nucleated cell counts came from reference gene primer amplification. This table comes from immunoSEQ multiplex PCR, and its TCRdb copy is limited to in-frame clones, with some not included. The V and J calls and clone size are taken from that table; D and trimming were inferred from the DNA. The table shows 300,000 to 400,000 clones, with roughly 90% occurring only once.

The sequencing input was PBMCs or T cells enriched from blood (not recorded which). The J gene is TRBJ2-5, the V gene TRBV19; TRBD1 matches at 9 bases. The clonotype was recovered from a woman aged 25 to 45 with acute COVID-19. Here the CDR3 DNA reads TGTGCCAGTAGCCGGGACAGGGAGCCGACCCAGTACTTC. This codes for CASSRDREPTQYF.